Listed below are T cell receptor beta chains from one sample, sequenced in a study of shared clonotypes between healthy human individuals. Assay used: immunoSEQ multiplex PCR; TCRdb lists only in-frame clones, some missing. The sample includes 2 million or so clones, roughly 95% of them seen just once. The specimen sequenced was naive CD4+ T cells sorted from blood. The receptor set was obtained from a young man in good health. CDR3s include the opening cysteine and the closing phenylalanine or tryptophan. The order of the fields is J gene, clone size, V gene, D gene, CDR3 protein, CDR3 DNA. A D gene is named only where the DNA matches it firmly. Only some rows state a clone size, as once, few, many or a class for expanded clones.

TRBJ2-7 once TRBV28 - CASGAVHEQYF TGTGCCAGCGGTGCGGTACACGAGCAGTACTTC
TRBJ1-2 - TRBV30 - CAWYSEQHYGYTF TGTGCCTGGTATAGCGAACAACACTATGGCTACACCTTC
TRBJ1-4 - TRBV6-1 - CASITRGSGNEKLFF TGTGCCAGCATCACACGGGGGTCGGGGAATGAAAAACTGTTTTTT
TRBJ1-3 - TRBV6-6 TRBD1 CASGGQGTAGNTIYF TGTGCCAGCGGAGGACAGGGGACGGCTGGAAACACCATATATTTT
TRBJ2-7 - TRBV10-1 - CASSTGSYEQYF TGCGCCAGCAGTACAGGTTCCTACGAGCAGTACTTC
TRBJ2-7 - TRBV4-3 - CASSQERGGSSYEQYF TGCGCCAGCAGCCAAGAAAGGGGGGGAAGCTCCTACGAGCAGTACTTC
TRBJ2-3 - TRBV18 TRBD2 CASSPRALAGPTSTDTQYF TGTGCCAGCTCACCCAGAGCCCTAGCGGGACCAACTAGCACAGATACGCAGTATTTT
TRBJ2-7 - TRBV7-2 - CASSLVGGSLYEQYF TGTGCCAGCAGCTTAGTCGGCGGATCCCTCTACGAGCAGTACTTC
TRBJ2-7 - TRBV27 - CASSLGSAYEQYF TGTGCCAGCAGTTTGGGGTCTGCCTACGAGCAGTACTTC
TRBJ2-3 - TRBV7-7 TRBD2 CASSLASGGGAAQYF TGTGCTAGCAGCTTAGCGAGCGGCGGGGGGGCCGCGCAGTATTTT
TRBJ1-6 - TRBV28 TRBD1 CASKSGQGTKDSPLHF TGTGCCAGCAAATCCGGACAGGGAACGAAGGATTCACCCCTCCACTTT
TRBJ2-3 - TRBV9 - CASSPSTGMRADTQYF TGTGCCAGCAGCCCCTCAACGGGGATGAGGGCAGATACGCAGTATTTT
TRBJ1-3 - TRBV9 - CASSASDSSGNTIYF TGTGCCAGCAGCGCGAGCGACAGCTCTGGAAACACCATATATTTT
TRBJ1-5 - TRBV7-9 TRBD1 CASSHGPGGTGDQPQHF TGTGCCAGCAGCCACGGGCCCGGGGGGACAGGCGATCAGCCCCAGCATTTT
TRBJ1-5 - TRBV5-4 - CASSLAGGNQPQHF TGTGCCAGCAGCTTGGCTGGAGGCAATCAGCCCCAGCATTTT
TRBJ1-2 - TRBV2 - CASGYVPVDYGYTF TGTGCCAGCGGTTATGTACCGGTAGACTATGGCTACACCTTC
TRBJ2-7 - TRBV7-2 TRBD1 CASSLMVGGASYEQYF TGTGCCAGCAGCTTAATGGTAGGGGGCGCATCCTACGAGCAGTACTTC
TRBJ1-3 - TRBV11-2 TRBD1 CASTSRRGQGNTIYF TGTGCCAGCACCTCAAGGAGGGGGCAAGGAAACACCATATATTTT
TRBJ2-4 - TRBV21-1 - CASSPTAEDRSKLAKNIQYF TGTGCCAGCAGCCCCACGGCTGAGGACCGATCGAAACTAGCCAAAAACATTCAGTACTTC
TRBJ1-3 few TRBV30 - CAWSQVGLGFGNTIYF TGTGCCTGGAGTCAGGTCGGATTGGGCTTTGGAAACACCATATATTTT